Listed below are T cell receptor beta chains from one sample, sequenced in a study of a mutant IDH1 vaccine in newly diagnosed glioma. No antigen has been identified for these receptors. Sequencing used immunoSEQ multiplex PCR; TCRdb keeps in-frame clones, though not all of them. The sample lists about 62,000 clones; approximately 89% were seen once. Sequenced here: PBMCs, sampled from a glioma patient whose treatment included an IDH1 peptide vaccine. The receptors come from a man aged 40-49 years with glioma. CDR3s include the opening cysteine and the closing phenylalanine or tryptophan. The D gene is left open where the match is weak. Part of the rows lack a size; the others show once, few, many or a class for expanded clones.

13,TRBD1,TRBV6-5,-,TRBJ1-2,CASSGQGARGYTF,TGTGCCAGCAGTGGACAGGGGGCGAGAGGCTACACCTTC
12,-,TRBV7-3,-,TRBJ2-1,CASSMDLREQFF,TGTGCCAGCAGCATGGACCTCCGGGAGCAGTTCTTC
13,-,TRBV9,-,TRBJ2-3,CASSVVARNTQYF,TGTGCCAGCAGCGTAGTTGCAAGAAATACGCAGTATTTT
13,-,TRBV30,-,TRBJ2-2,CAWSHTNTGELFF,TGTGCCTGGAGTCATACGAACACCGGGGAGCTGTTTTTT
14,TRBD1,TRBV2,few,TRBJ2-3,CASSGQGFEDTQYF,TGTGCCAGCAGTGGACAGGGGTTTGAAGATACGCAGTATTTT
17,TRBD1,TRBV4-1,-,TRBJ2-2,CASSPFGQGRRTGELFF,TGCGCCAGCAGCCCTTTTGGACAGGGTCGGCGCACCGGGGAGCTGTTTTTT
15,-,TRBV10-3,-,TRBJ2-2,CAIRPRDTNTGELFF,TGTGCCATCCGCCCCAGGGACACGAACACCGGGGAGCTGTTTTTT
15,-,TRBV6-4,-,TRBJ1-1,CASSDNAKENTEAFF,TGTGCCAGCAGTGACAACGCCAAAGAGAACACTGAAGCTTTCTTT
14,-,TRBV7-8,-,TRBJ1-1,CASSLSGPGPEAFF,TGTGCCAGCTCCCTCTCGGGACCGGGGCCTGAAGCTTTCTTT
15,TRBD2,TRBV27,-,TRBJ2-3,CASSPGTSGTDTQYF,TGTGCCAGCAGCCCCGGGACTAGCGGCACAGATACGCAGTATTTT
14,TRBD1,TRBV19,-,TRBJ2-3,CASSISTGGDTQYF,TGTGCCAGTAGTATATCGACAGGGGGTGATACGCAGTATTTT
14,-,TRBV19,-,TRBJ1-1,CASSISGANTEAFF,TGTGCCAGTAGTATCTCGGGGGCGAACACTGAAGCTTTCTTT
14,-,TRBV19,-,TRBJ1-5,CASSIGTNNQPQHF,TGTGCCAGTAGTATAGGCACTAACAATCAGCCCCAGCATTTT
18,-,TRBV5-6,-,TRBJ2-1,CASSFPDGLLSSYNEQFF,TGTGCCAGCAGCTTCCCCGATGGACTCCTGAGCTCCTACAATGAGCAGTTCTTC
13,-,TRBV27,-,TRBJ1-5,CASSLWDGQPQHF,TGTGCCAGCAGTTTATGGGACGGACAGCCCCAGCATTTT
12,-,TRBV5-8,-,TRBJ2-1,CASSLGLNEQFF,TGTGCCAGCAGCTTGGGTCTCAATGAGCAGTTCTTC
19,-,TRBV7-2,-,TRBJ2-2,CASSLESLRGAISTGELFF,TGTGCCAGCAGCTTAGAAAGCCTTCGGGGGGCGATTTCCACCGGGGAGCTGTTTTTT
13,TRBD1,TRBV30,-,TRBJ1-1,CAWNYRGRTEAFF,TGTGCCTGGAACTACAGGGGAAGGACTGAAGCTTTCTTT
15,-,TRBV6-5,-,TRBJ2-3,CASSRRGEPTDTQYF,TGTGCCAGCAGTCGACGGGGAGAACCCACAGATACGCAGTATTTT
13,-,TRBV11-3,-,TRBJ1-1,CASSLDSGFTAFF,TGTGCCAGCAGCTTAGATTCAGGGTTCACAGCTTTCTTT
15,TRBD1,TRBV7-2,-,TRBJ1-5,CASSLARTGFQPQHF,TGTGCCAGCAGCTTAGCGAGGACAGGGTTTCAGCCCCAGCATTTT
17,TRBD2,TRBV4-1,-,TRBJ2-3,CASSQGPGTSFSDTQYF,TGCGCCAGCAGCCAAGGCCCCGGGACTAGTTTTTCAGATACGCAGTATTTT
16,TRBD1,TRBV7-2,-,TRBJ2-5,CASSLTTGGNGETQYF,TGTGCCAGCAGCTTAACTACAGGGGGCAATGGGGAGACCCAGTACTTC
12,-,TRBV19,-,TRBJ2-3,CASSIDTDTQYF,TGTGCCAGTAGTATCGACACAGATACGCAGTATTTT
14,-,TRBV11-2,-,TRBJ2-2,CASSSLRGTGELFF,TGTGCCAGCAGCTCTCTCAGGGGCACCGGGGAGCTGTTTTTT
15,TRBD1,TRBV19,-,TRBJ1-5,CASRARDRVNQPQHF,TGTGCCAGTAGGGCACGGGACAGGGTCAATCAGCCCCAGCATTTT
14,-,TRBV11-2,-,TRBJ2-5,CASSLTGNSETQYF,TGTGCCAGCAGCTTAACGGGGAACTCAGAGACCCAGTACTTC
13,-,TRBV7-2,-,TRBJ2-5,CASSLSGVETQYF,TGTGCCAGCAGCTTATCAGGGGTGGAGACCCAGTACTTC
18,TRBD1,TRBV7-3,-,TRBJ1-2,CASSSDAGTGGVGYGYTF,TGTGCCAGCAGCTCAGACGCCGGGACAGGGGGCGTCGGCTATGGCTACACCTTC
14,-,TRBV2,-,TRBJ1-6,CASSQTEPPSPLHF,TGTGCCAGCAGTCAGACAGAACCTCCTTCACCCCTCCACTTT
13,-,TRBV7-9,-,TRBJ1-2,CASSITEAYGYTF,TGTGCCAGCAGCATAACAGAGGCCTATGGCTACACCTTC
16,-,TRBV7-9,-,TRBJ1-1,CASSLSRGWTNTEAFF,TGTGCCAGCAGCTTAAGCCGGGGGTGGACGAACACTGAAGCTTTCTTT